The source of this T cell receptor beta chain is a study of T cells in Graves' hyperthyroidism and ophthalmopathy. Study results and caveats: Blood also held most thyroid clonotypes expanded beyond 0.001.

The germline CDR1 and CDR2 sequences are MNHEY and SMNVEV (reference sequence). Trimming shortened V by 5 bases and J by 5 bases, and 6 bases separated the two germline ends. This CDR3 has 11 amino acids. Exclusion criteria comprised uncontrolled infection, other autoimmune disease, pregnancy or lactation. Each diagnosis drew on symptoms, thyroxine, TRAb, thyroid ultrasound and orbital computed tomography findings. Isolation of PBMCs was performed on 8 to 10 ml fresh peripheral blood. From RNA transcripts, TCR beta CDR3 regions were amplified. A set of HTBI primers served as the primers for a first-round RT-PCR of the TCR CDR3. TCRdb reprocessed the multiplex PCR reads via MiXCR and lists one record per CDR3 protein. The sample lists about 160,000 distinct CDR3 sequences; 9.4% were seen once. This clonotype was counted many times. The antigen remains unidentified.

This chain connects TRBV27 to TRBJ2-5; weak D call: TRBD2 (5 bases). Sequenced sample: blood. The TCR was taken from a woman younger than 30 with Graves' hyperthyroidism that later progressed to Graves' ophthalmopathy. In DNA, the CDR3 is TGTGCCAGCAGTGAGGGTGAGACCCAGTACTTC. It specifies CASSEGETQYF.